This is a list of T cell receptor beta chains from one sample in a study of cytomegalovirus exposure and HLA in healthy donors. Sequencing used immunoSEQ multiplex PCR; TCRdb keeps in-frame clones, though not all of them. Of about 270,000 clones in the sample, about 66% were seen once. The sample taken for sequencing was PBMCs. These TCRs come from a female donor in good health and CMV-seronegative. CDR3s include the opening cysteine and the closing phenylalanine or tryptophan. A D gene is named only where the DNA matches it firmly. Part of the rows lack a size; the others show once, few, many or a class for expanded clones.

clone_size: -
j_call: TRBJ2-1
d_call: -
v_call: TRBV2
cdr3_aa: CAPSTQPSGEQFF
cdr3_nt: TGTGCCCCGTCGACCCAACCTTCGGGTGAGCAGTTCTTC

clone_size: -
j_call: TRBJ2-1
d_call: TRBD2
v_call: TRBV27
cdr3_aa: CASSTRLAGGGDEQFF
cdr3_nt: TGTGCCAGCAGTACCCGACTAGCGGGAGGTGGCGATGAGCAGTTCTTC

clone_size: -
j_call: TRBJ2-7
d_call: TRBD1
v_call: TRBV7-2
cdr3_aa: CASSSDRGESYEQYF
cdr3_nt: TGTGCCAGCAGCTCAGACAGGGGCGAATCCTACGAGCAGTACTTC

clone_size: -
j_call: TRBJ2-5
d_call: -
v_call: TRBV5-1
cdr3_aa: CASSSLRLQETQYF
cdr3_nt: TGCGCCAGCAGCTCTCTCCGACTCCAAGAGACCCAGTACTTC

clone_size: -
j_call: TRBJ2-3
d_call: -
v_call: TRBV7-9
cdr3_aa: CASSSTDTQYF
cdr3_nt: TGTGCCAGCAGCTCTACAGATACGCAGTATTTT

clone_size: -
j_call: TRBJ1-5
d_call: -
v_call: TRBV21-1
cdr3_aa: CASSKKGPFSPQHF
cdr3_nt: TGTGCCAGCAGCAAGAAGGGGCCCTTCAGCCCCCAGCATTTT

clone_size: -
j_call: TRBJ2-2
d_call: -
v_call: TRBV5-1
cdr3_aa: CASSLVGGTNTGELFF
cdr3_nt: TGCGCCAGCAGCTTGGTAGGCGGGACGAACACCGGGGAGCTGTTTTTT

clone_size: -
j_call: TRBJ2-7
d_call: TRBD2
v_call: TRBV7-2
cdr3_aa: CASSLEAGDTYEQYF
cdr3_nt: TGTGCCAGCAGCTTAGAAGCGGGGGACACCTACGAGCAGTACTTC

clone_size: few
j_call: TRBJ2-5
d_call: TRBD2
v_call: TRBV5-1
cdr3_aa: CASSSSGRAEETQYF
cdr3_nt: TGCGCCAGCAGCTCTAGCGGGAGGGCCGAAGAGACCCAGTACTTC

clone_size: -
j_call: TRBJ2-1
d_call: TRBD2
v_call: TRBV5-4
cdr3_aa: CASSSGLFNNEQFF
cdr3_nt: TGTGCCAGCAGCTCGGGACTATTTAACAATGAGCAGTTCTTC

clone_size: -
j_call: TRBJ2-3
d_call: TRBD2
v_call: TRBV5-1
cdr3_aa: CASSLARLAGGADTQYF
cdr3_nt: TGCGCCAGCAGCTTGGCCCGACTAGCGGGAGGAGCAGATACGCAGTATTTT

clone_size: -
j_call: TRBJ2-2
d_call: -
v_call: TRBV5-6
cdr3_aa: CASSLWLGPANTGELFF
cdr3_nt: TGTGCCAGCAGCTTGTGGCTGGGCCCCGCGAACACCGGGGAGCTGTTTTTT

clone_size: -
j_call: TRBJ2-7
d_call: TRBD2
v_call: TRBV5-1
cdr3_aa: CASSSSGRDYEQYF
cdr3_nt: TGCGCCAGCAGCTCGAGCGGGAGGGACTACGAGCAGTACTTC

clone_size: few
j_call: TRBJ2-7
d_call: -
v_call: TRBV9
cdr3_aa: CASSVDRGEQYF
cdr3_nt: TGTGCCAGCAGCGTAGACCGGGGAGAGCAGTACTTC

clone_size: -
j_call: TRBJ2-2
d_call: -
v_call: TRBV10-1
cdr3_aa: CASSKGWGAGELFF
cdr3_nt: TGCGCCAGCAGTAAAGGGTGGGGAGCCGGGGAGCTGTTTTTT

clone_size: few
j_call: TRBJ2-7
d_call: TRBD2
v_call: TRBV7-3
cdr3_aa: CASSPRSGSSYEQYF
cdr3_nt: TGTGCCAGCAGCCCCAGGAGCGGGAGCTCCTACGAGCAGTACTTC

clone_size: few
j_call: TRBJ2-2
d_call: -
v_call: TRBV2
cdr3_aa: CASSGQLVTGELFF
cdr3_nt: TGTGCCAGCAGTGGACAGTTGGTCACCGGGGAGCTGTTTTTT

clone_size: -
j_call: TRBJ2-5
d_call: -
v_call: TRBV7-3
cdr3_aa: CASSLGGPQETQYF
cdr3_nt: TGTGCCAGCAGCTTGGGGGGTCCCCAAGAGACCCAGTACTTC

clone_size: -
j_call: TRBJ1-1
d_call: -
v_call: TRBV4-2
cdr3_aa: CASTSKDRTEAFF
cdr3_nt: TGTGCCAGCACCTCCAAGGACAGAACTGAAGCTTTCTTT

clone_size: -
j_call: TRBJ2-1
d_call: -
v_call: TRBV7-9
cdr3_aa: CASSFQGGSEQFF
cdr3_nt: TGTGCCAGCAGCTTCCAGGGGGGAAGCGAGCAGTTCTTC

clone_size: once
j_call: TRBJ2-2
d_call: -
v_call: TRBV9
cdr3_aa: CASSVGGTGELFF
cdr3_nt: TGTGCCAGCAGCGTAGGAGGGACCGGGGAGCTGTTTTTT

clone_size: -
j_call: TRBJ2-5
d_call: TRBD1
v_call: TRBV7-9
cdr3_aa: CASSLDFQGAGETQYF
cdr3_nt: TGTGCCAGCAGCTTAGATTTTCAGGGGGCAGGGGAGACCCAGTACTTC

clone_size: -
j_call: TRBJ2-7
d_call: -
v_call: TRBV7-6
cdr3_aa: CASSDGQKAYEQYF
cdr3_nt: TGTGCCAGCAGCGACGGACAGAAGGCCTACGAGCAGTACTTC

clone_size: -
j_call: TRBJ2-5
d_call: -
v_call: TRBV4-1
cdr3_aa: CASSRVGGETQYF
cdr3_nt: TGCGCCAGCAGCCGGGTCGGAGGGGAGACCCAGTACTTC

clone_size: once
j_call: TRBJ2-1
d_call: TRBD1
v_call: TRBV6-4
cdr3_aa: CASSESDRGLWDEQFF
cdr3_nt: TGTGCCAGCAGTGAATCGGACAGGGGGCTGTGGGATGAGCAGTTCTTC

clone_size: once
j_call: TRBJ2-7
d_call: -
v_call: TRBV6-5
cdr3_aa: CASSPHSDEQYF
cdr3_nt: TGTGCCAGCAGCCCCCACTCCGACGAGCAGTACTTC

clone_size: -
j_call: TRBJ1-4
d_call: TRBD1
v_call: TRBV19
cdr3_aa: CASSIVPGTANEKLFF
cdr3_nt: TGTGCCAGTAGTATAGTCCCCGGGACAGCTAATGAAAAACTGTTTTTT

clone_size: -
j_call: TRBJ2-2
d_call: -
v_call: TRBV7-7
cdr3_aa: CASSLTGYGGRVSSGELFF
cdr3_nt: TGTGCCAGCAGCTTAACTGGGTACGGGGGACGTGTCAGTTCCGGGGAGCTGTTTTTT

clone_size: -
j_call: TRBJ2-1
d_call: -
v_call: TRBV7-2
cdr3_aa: CASSPGSKTYNEQFF
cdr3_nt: TGTGCCAGCAGCCCCGGGAGTAAAACCTACAATGAGCAGTTCTTC

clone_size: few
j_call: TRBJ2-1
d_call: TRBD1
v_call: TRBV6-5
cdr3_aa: CASRSGQVGYNEQFF
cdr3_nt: TGTGCCAGCAGATCTGGACAGGTAGGCTACAATGAGCAGTTCTTC

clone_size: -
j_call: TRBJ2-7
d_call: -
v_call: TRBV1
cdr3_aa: CTSSQERGAEYYEQYF
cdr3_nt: TGCACCAGCAGCCAAGAGCGGGGAGCGGAGTACTACGAGCAGTACTTC

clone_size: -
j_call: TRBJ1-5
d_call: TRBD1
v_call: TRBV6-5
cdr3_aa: CARPDRVLYQPQHF
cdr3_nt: TGTGCCAGGCCGGACAGGGTCCTCTATCAGCCCCAGCATTTT